This T cell receptor beta chain was sequenced during a study of pediatric ulcerative colitis. Trimming pared 7 bases from V and 5 bases from J, leaving 6 bases between. Germline CDR1 is MGHDK and CDR2 is SYGVNS. The CDR3 runs to 10 residues. Rectal tissue came from one to two pinch biopsies taken at colonoscopy. Produced via immunoSEQ multiplex PCR; TCRdb's table is partial and in-frame only. The profile shows 30,000 to 35,000 clones, about three quarters of them singletons. The rearrangement links TRBV25-1 to TRBJ2-7; D not certain. Sequencing input: gut tissue. The source of this sequence is a boy between 10 and 17 years old with mild ulcerative colitis. CDR3 amino acids: CASKLHEQYF. In DNA, the CDR3 is TGTGCCAGCAAATTGCACGAGCAGTACTTC.